These 30 T cell receptor beta chains were all obtained from the same sample, sequenced in a study of CD8+ T cells in alopecia areata. Noted treatment: oral pan-JAK inhibitor, 5-10 mg twice daily. Extracted RNA was reverse transcribed, and the resulting cDNA served as sequencing template. Repertoires were generated with immunoSEQ multiplex PCR, while TCRdb's copy carries only in-frame clones and drops some. The table lists more than 150,000 clones, about 60% of them singletons, with over 10% in the top ten. The starting material was CD8+ T cells sorted from blood, obtained at week 24, from a patient treated with tofacitinib. The receptors derive from a human donor with alopecia areata.

This clone was seen just once. V gene TRBV29-1 combines with J gene TRBJ2-6, with 8 bases identical to TRBD1. J lost 0 bases, V lost 6 bases, and 7 bases had no gene match. Per the germline V gene, CDR1 is SQVTM and CDR2 is ANQGSEA. The CDR3 totals 16 residues. The CDR3 nucleotides read TGCAGCGTCAGACAGGGGACTCCCTCTGGGGCCAACGTCCTGACTTTC. This sequence encodes CSVRQGTPSGANVLTF.

The table lists this clone with a few counts. This chain joins TRBV25-1 and TRBJ1-1; possibly TRBD1 for D (5 bases). The germline V and J ends were trimmed by 8 bases and 4 bases, with 20 bases remaining between them. This CDR3 comprises 15 residues. Per the germline V gene, CDR1 is MGHDK and CDR2 is SYGVNS. The CDR3: CASLGWGNSGTEAFF. DNA for the CDR3: TGTGCCAGCCTAGGGTGGGGGAACTCGGGCACTGAAGCTTTCTTT.

V and J are TRBV9 and TRBJ2-5, with D maybe TRBD2 (6 bases). CDR3 length: 15 amino acids. The germline gives CDR1 SGDLS, CDR2 YYNGEE. V was cut by 0 bases and J by 5 bases, with 14 bases left in between. This CDR3 is CASSVATSSGETQYF. Here the CDR3 DNA reads TGTGCCAGCAGCGTAGCTACTAGCTCGGGGGAGACCCAGTACTTC.

In its sample, this clone was seen a few times. The rearrangement joins TRBV15 to TRBJ2-1, with D hard to call. Per germline, CDR1 LNHNV and CDR2 YYDKDF (reference sequence). Trimming took off 1 base at V and 4 bases at J, with 5 bases between the two ends. CDR3 size: 13 residues. The CDR3 DNA sequence: TGTGCCACCAGCAGAGTCGGGTACAATGAGCAGTTCTTC. Translated: CATSRVGYNEQFF.

The count of this clone is one. The genes are TRBV7-8 and TRBJ2-3; D is perhaps TRBD2 (5 bases). Germline V CDR1 and CDR2: SGHVS, FQNEAQ. The CDR3 covers 15 residues. V shed 5 bases and J shed 1 base, with 13 bases lying between them. The DNA for the CDR3 is TGTGCCAGCAGCCCACCCGCGGGTGGCACAGATACGCAGTATTTT. Translated, it gives CASSPPAGGTDTQYF.

V is TRBV7-9 and J is TRBJ1-6; D not resolved. This CDR3 contains 15 residues. Germline V lookup: CDR1 SEHNR, CDR2 FQNEAQ (reference sequence). V dropped 2 bases and J dropped 9 bases, with 14 bases sitting between them. The CDR3, as DNA: TGTGCCAGCAGCTTAAGTAAGGGTAGCGGTTCACCCCTCCACTTT. Translation gives CASSLSKGSGSPLHF. The variable domain in full, completed from reference TRBV7-9 and TRBJ1-6, reads DTGVSQNPRHKITKRGQNVTFRCDPISEHNRLYWYRQTLGQGPEFLTYFQNEAQLEKSRLLSDRFSAERPKGSFSTLEIQRTEQGDSAMYLCASSLSKGSGSPLHFGNGTRLTVT.

For this clone: The junction does not match germline at one end; this may be a read error. V gene TRBV7-6 combines with J gene TRBJ2-1; maybe TRBD1 (6 bases). The CDR3 extends over 16 amino acids. Per germline, CDR1 SGHVS and CDR2 FNYEAQ. The CDR3 region is CASSLHRASSYNERFF. The CDR3 coding sequence is TGTGCCAGCAGCCTGCACAGGGCGAGCTCCTACAATGAGCGGTTCTTC.

V is TRBV5-1 and J is TRBJ2-3; no firm D call. Germline V lookup: CDR1 SGHRS, CDR2 YFSETQ. The germline V and J ends were trimmed by 0 bases and 2 bases, with 7 bases remaining between them. The length of the CDR3 is 14 residues. CDR3 bases: TGCGCCAGCAGCTTGGGACCCAACACAGATACGCAGTATTTT. It yields the protein CASSLGPNTDTQYF.

V is TRBV6-1 and J is TRBJ1-1, with 10 nucleotides matching TRBD1. Germline V gives CDR1 MNHNS, CDR2 SASEGT. The ends lost 6 bases at V and 6 bases at J; junction bases unmatched: 7. CDR3 length: 14 amino acids. CDR3 protein: CASRRQGAWAEAFF. As DNA, the CDR3 is TGTGCCAGCAGAAGACAGGGGGCCTGGGCTGAAGCTTTCTTT.

The chain joins TRBV29-1 to TRBJ1-2, with D possibly matching TRBD1 (6 bases). From germline, CDR1 is SQVTM and CDR2 ANQGSEA. The CDR3 runs 15 residues. Trimming stripped 5 bases from V and 2 bases from J, with 18 bases between. The CDR3 reads CSVLNTGPKNYGYTF. DNA of the CDR3: TGCAGCGTTCTGAACACAGGGCCTAAGAACTATGGCTACACCTTC.

The chain recombines TRBV2 with TRBJ1-2, with D possibly TRBD1 on 5 matching bases. V was cut by 2 bases and J by 0 bases, with 13 bases left in between. In germline, CDR1 is SNHLY, CDR2 FYNNEI. This CDR3 has 16 amino acids. The CDR3 sequence is CASSEPGTVTNYGYTF. The CDR3 region has the DNA TGTGCCAGCAGTGAACCTGGGACGGTAACTAACTATGGCTACACCTTC.

J is TRBJ2-7 and V is TRBV5-4; D is unclear. Germline-derived CDR1 and CDR2 are SGHNT and YYREEE (reference sequence). Trimming pared 2 bases from V and 6 bases from J, leaving 12 bases between. The CDR3 sequence is 13 residues long. The CDR3 nucleotides are TGTGCCAGCAGCTTTTCCCCCGACGTCGAGCAGTACTTC. Protein: CASSFSPDVEQYF.

CDR3 protein: CASSLTGRNTEAFF. The CDR3, as DNA: TGTGCCAGCAGTCTGACAGGGAGGAACACTGAAGCTTTCTTT. V and J are TRBV27 and TRBJ1-1; 7 positions agree with TRBD1. The junction had 4 bases not matched to a gene; V was cut back by 5 bases and J by 1 base. This CDR3 spans 14 amino acids. Germline CDR1 and CDR2: MNHEY and SMNVEV (reference sequence).

The rearrangement joins TRBV6-6 to TRBJ1-5, with no clear D. The CDR3 spans 13 residues. Germline CDR1 reads MNHNY; CDR2 reads SVGAGI (reference sequence). V lost 6 bases and J 0 bases, leaving 6 bases between the germline ends. In nucleotides, the CDR3 is TGTGCCAGCAGAATAAATAGCAATCAGCCCCAGCATTTT. Its protein product is CASRINSNQPQHF.

The chain carries TRBV5-1 and TRBJ1-1; perhaps TRBD1 as D (6 bases). The CDR3 spans 14 residues. Per the germline V gene, CDR1 is SGHRS and CDR2 is YFSETQ. V lost 2 bases and J lost 3, with 11 bases in between. CDR3 loop: CASSLKTGYTEAFF. CDR3 bases: TGCGCCAGCAGCTTAAAAACAGGGTACACTGAAGCTTTCTTT.

The genes are TRBV11-2 and TRBJ2-5; 8 nucleotides line up with TRBD1. This CDR3 has 16 amino acids. CDR1 and CDR2 (germline): SGHAT, FQNNGV. J lost 5 bases, V lost 3 bases, and 11 bases had no gene match. The CDR3 DNA follows: TGTGCCAGCAGCTTGAGGCCAGGGGGCGGAAGGGAGACCCAGTACTTC. This translates into CASSLRPGGGRETQYF.

The chain employs TRBV27 and TRBJ1-6, with D possibly being TRBD1 (5 bases). The CDR3 sequence is 18 residues long. Trimming stripped 6 bases from V and 4 bases from J, with 22 bases between. Per germline, CDR1 MNHEY and CDR2 SMNVEV (reference sequence). This CDR3 reads CASSRSGTAARYNSPLHF. CDR3 coding DNA: TGTGCCAGCAGCCGGAGCGGGACGGCAGCCCGTTATAATTCACCCCTCCACTTT.

The gene calls are TRBV23-1 and TRBJ2-7, with no clear D. TRBV23-1 is treated as an ORF (open reading frame) with a function not yet certain. This CDR3 is built from 13 residues. Trimming took off 1 base at V and 7 bases at J, with 11 bases between the two ends. The CDR3 reads CASSQFCGMEQYF. For the CDR3, the DNA is TGCGCCAGCAGTCAATTTTGTGGGATGGAGCAGTACTTC.

The chain is built from TRBV2 and TRBJ2-7; 8 nucleotides agree with TRBD1. V shed 6 bases and J 2 bases; nucleotides not matched to a gene: 3. The V gene's germline CDR1 is SNHLY and CDR2 FYNNEI. The CDR3 has 13 amino acids. The CDR3 DNA reads as TGTGCCAGCAGGCGGACAGGGACCTACGAGCAGTACTTC. This gives the protein CASRRTGTYEQYF.

This clone was seen a few times. The V call is TRBV10-3, the J call TRBJ1-3; D not resolved. The ends were cut back, 11 bases at V and 1 base at J, with 9 bases in the middle. The CDR3 has 12 residues. Germline values: CDR1 ENHRY, CDR2 SYGVKD. The CDR3 loop reads CAVRRSGNTIYF. For the CDR3, the DNA is TGTGCCGTCCGACGGTCTGGAAACACCATATATTTT.

V gene TRBV6-1 combines with J gene TRBJ1-2, with D perhaps matching TRBD1 (5 bases). V gave up 6 bases and J gave up 4 bases, with 15 bases separating them. Germline loops: CDR1 MNHNS, CDR2 SASEGT. The CDR3 is 14 residues long. CDR3 protein: CASSPGNQGYGYTF. In DNA, the CDR3 is TGTGCCAGCAGCCCAGGGAATCAGGGCTATGGCTACACCTTC.

This chain uses TRBV6-5 with TRBJ2-7; D is uncertain. The CDR3 covers 12 residues. V was shortened by 11 bases and J by 2 bases, with 13 bases between the two germline ends. Germline-derived CDR1 and CDR2 are MNHEY and SVGAGI. The CDR3 DNA reads TGTGCCGTAACGGCCTCCGCCTACGAGCAGTACTTC. It specifies CAVTASAYEQYF.

The V call is TRBV10-3, the J call TRBJ2-6, with TRBD2 matching over 10 bases. The length of the CDR3 is 16 residues. CDR1 ENHRY and CDR2 SYGVKD come from the germline V gene. Losses at the gene ends were 3 bases for V and 1 base for J; bases not matched to a gene: 0. Here the CDR3 DNA reads TGTGCCATCAGTGATAGCGGGGGGTCTGGGGCCAACGTCCTGACTTTC. Amino acid sequence: CAISDSGGSGANVLTF.

This chain joins TRBV7-8 and TRBJ1-1; perhaps TRBD1 as D (6 bases). Between the trimmed V and J ends, which lost 4 bases and 8 bases, there was a span of 20 bases. The CDR3 sequence is 15 residues long. Germline V gene lookup returns CDR1 SGHVS and CDR2 FQNEAQ. The CDR3 spells CASSYRTDPRREAFF. In DNA, the CDR3 is TGTGCCAGCAGCTACCGGACAGACCCTAGGAGGGAAGCTTTCTTT.

The chain links TRBV4-1 to TRBJ2-1; TRBD1 might be the D (6 bases). The CDR3 contains 16 residues. The V gene's germline CDR1 is MGHRA and CDR2 YSYEKL. Trimming cost V 2 bases and J 7 bases, with 18 bases left between them. CDR3 nucleotides: TGCGCCAGCAGCCAAAGGGGGTTGACAGGTGGGAATGAGCAGTTCTTC. Protein sequence: CASSQRGLTGGNEQFF.

In DNA form, the CDR3 reads TGTGCCTGGAGTGTCGGTGGGAGGAATGAGCAGTTCTTC. Translating gives CAWSVGGRNEQFF. The chain joins TRBV30 to TRBJ2-1; the D gene is possibly TRBD2 (6 bases). Germline lookup yields CDR1 GTSNPN and CDR2 SVGIG (reference sequence). The CDR3 spans 13 residues. Trimming removed 0 bases at V and 7 bases at J, with 10 bases between.

This clone turned up a few times. The chain joins TRBV6-6 to TRBJ1-5; D unresolved. Per the germline V gene, CDR1 is MNHNY and CDR2 is SVGAGI (reference sequence). CDR3 length equals 13 residues. Between the trimmed V and J ends, which lost 5 bases and 0 bases, there was a span of 5 bases. The DNA of the CDR3 is TGTGCCAGCAGTAGAGTTAGCAATCAGCCCCAGCATTTT. Its protein product is CASSRVSNQPQHF.

The rearrangement joins TRBV29-1 to TRBJ1-1; TRBD1 matches at 8 bases. The V and J ends lost 3 bases and 5 bases, in that order; junction bases with no gene match: 8. This CDR3 is 14 amino acids long. Germline V gene sequence: CDR1 SQVTM, CDR2 ANQGSEA. CDR3 nucleotides: TGCAGCGTTGAGGGTCACAGGGGGGAAACTGAAGCTTTCTTT. Its translation is CSVEGHRGETEAFF.

The chain uses TRBV9 and TRBJ1-2; D may be TRBD1 (5 bases). Germline V CDR1 and CDR2: SGDLS, YYNGEE. This CDR3 comprises 14 residues. V was clipped by 1 base and J by 6 bases, with 13 bases between them. CDR3 DNA sequence: TGTGCCAGCAGCGTAAGAGCCCAGGGTAATGGCTACACCTTC. It yields the protein CASSVRAQGNGYTF.

The sample holds one count of this clone. The CDR3 loop is CASSFGQGSYEQYF. DNA of the CDR3: TGTGCCAGCAGTTTCGGACAGGGTTCCTACGAGCAGTACTTC. The chain employs TRBV6-5 and TRBJ2-7, with 8 bases aligning to TRBD1. CDR1 MNHEY and CDR2 SVGAGI come from the germline V gene. With V trimmed by 4 bases and J by 1 base, 3 bases remained unmatched. The CDR3 is 14 residues long.